Presented here are 31 T cell receptor beta chains from one specimen sequenced in a study of shared clonotypes between healthy human individuals. The repertoire was sequenced with immunoSEQ multiplex PCR; TCRdb's copy has only in-frame clones and lacks some. The sample includes about 960,000 clones, around three quarters of them seen just once. The sample consisted of memory CD4+ T cells sorted from blood. As to subset: CD45RA-negative fraction. The receptors were gathered from a man aged 18 to 29 in good health.

Concerning this clone: The same CDR3 can be traced to other DNA sequences in this sample. V is TRBV2 and J is TRBJ2-2, with no clear D. With 4 bases removed from V and 1 base from J, the gap between germline ends came to 4 bases. This CDR3 is 13 amino acids long. The germline gives CDR1 SNHLY, CDR2 FYNNEI. CDR3: CASSVRNTGELFF. The CDR3 region has the DNA TGTGCCAGCAGTGTCCGGAACACCGGGGAGCTGTTTTTT.

J is TRBJ1-6 and V is TRBV2; D remains unclear. Deletions cut 0 bases from V and 8 bases from J, with 8 bases between. This CDR3 is built from 14 residues. Germline-derived CDR1 and CDR2 are SNHLY and FYNNEI. This CDR3 is CASSEAIRDSPLHF. DNA for the CDR3: TGTGCCAGCAGTGAAGCGATAAGGGATTCACCCCTCCACTTT.

J is TRBJ2-1 and V is TRBV4-3; D may be TRBD2 (5 bases). The CDR3 is 16 residues long. Trimming removed 0 bases from V and 1 base from J, with 10 bases in between. From germline, CDR1 is LGHNA and CDR2 YSLEER. The CDR3 bases are TGCGCCAGCAGCCAAGAAGTCGGGGAGTCCTACAATGAGCAGTTCTTC. It yields the protein CASSQEVGESYNEQFF.

This clone occurred once. The rearrangement links TRBV7-2 to TRBJ2-7, with TRBD2 identical over 11 bases. Germline CDR1 and CDR2: SGHTA and FQGNSA. The CDR3 sequence is 14 residues long. V lost 8 bases to trimming and J lost 7 bases; unmatched junction nucleotides: 10. The CDR3, as DNA: TGTGCCAGCTCTCTAGCGGGAGGATTTGGAGAGCAGTACTTC. This sequence encodes CASSLAGGFGEQYF. The complete variable domain, with remaining parts taken from reference TRBV7-2 and TRBJ2-7, reads GAGVSQSPSNKVTEKGKDVELRCDPISGHTALYWYRQSLGQGLEFLIYFQGNSAPDKSGLPSDRFSAERTGGSVSTLTIQRTQQEDSAVYLCASSLAGGFGEQYFGPGTRLTVT.

V and J are TRBV30 and TRBJ2-1, with TRBD2 matching over 15 bases. CDR3 size: 17 residues. Germline V gene data show CDR1 as GTSNPN and CDR2 as SVGIG (reference sequence). V lost 3 bases and J lost 9; bases outside the gene matches: 12. The CDR3 DNA follows: TGTGCCTGGAGCCATCACGGACTAGCGGGAGGGTCGGGTGAGCAGTTCTTC. It encodes CAWSHHGLAGGSGEQFF. Using reference TRBV30 and TRBJ2-1 for the parts outside the CDR3, the full variable domain is SQTIHQWPATLVQPVGSPLSLECTVEGTSNPNLYWYRQAAGRGLQLLFYSVGIGQISSEVPQNLSASRPQDRQFILSSKKLLLSDSGFYLCAWSHHGLAGGSGEQFFGPGTRLTVL.

This clone has just a few counts. This chain links TRBV7-9 with TRBJ1-1; tentatively, D is TRBD1 (6 bases). CDR1 is SEHNR, CDR2 FQNEAQ, per germline (reference sequence). The CDR3 totals 14 residues. With 4 bases removed from V and 8 bases from J, the gap between germline ends came to 17 bases. CDR3 region: CASSSSDRRPEAFF. CDR3 bases: TGTGCCAGCAGCTCCTCAGACAGGCGTCCCGAAGCTTTCTTT.

This chain connects TRBV30 to TRBJ2-1; D is perhaps TRBD2 (5 bases). Per germline, CDR1 GTSNPN and CDR2 SVGIG (reference sequence). The CDR3 spans 17 residues. V lost 3 bases and J lost 5, with 23 bases in between. Here the CDR3 DNA reads TGTGCCTGGAGCGGCCTGGACTCTAAATCGAATAACAATGAGCAGTTCTTC. This translates into CAWSGLDSKSNNNEQFF.

V usage is TRBV30 and J usage is TRBJ2-7; 8 bases agree with TRBD2. This CDR3 region has 13 residues. The V segment lost 5 bases and the J segment 6 bases; nucleotides outside the gene matches: 9. In germline, CDR1 is GTSNPN, CDR2 SVGIG (reference sequence). This CDR3 is CAWGGGLAPEQYF. The DNA of the CDR3 is TGTGCCTGGGGGGGCGGACTAGCCCCCGAGCAGTACTTC.

The chain has TRBV6-5 and TRBJ2-3, with 8 positions matching TRBD2. Per germline, CDR1 MNHEY and CDR2 SVGAGI. With V trimmed by 11 bases and J by 14 bases, 12 bases remained unmatched. The CDR3 runs to 11 residues. CDR3 amino acids: CAPEAAGARYF. The CDR3 bases are TGTGCCCCCGAGGCAGCGGGAGCCCGGTATTTT.

This clone was counted once. V is TRBV7-9 and J is TRBJ2-3, with D possibly matching TRBD2 (5 bases). The germline gives CDR1 SEHNR, CDR2 FQNEAQ (reference sequence). The CDR3 runs to 13 residues. The V and J ends lost 5 bases and 2 bases respectively, with 8 bases between them. The CDR3, as DNA: TGTGCCAGCAGCCGGACTCCCACAGATACGCAGTATTTT. Its translation is CASSRTPTDTQYF.

This clone was found a few times. This chain connects TRBV10-1 to TRBJ1-2, with D hard to call. CDR1 and CDR2 (germline): WNHNN, SYGVQD (reference sequence). V lost 3 bases and J lost 6, with 11 bases in between. The CDR3 loop spans 13 amino acids. For the CDR3, the DNA is TGCGCCAGCAGTGATGACACCGTGGATGGCTACACCTTC. As protein: CASSDDTVDGYTF.

The chain joins TRBV4-1 to TRBJ1-5; D remains unclear. Trimming stripped 4 bases from V and 5 bases from J, with 15 bases between. The CDR3 length is 15 residues. Germline CDR1 reads MGHRA; CDR2 reads YSYEKL. The CDR3 DNA sequence: TGCGCCAGCAGCCCAGCCGAGACAACGGATCAGCCCCAGCATTTT. This encodes CASSPAETTDQPQHF.

J is TRBJ2-7 and V is TRBV7-2; D perhaps matches TRBD1 (5 bases). Germline lookup yields CDR1 SGHTA and CDR2 FQGNSA. The CDR3 extends over 15 amino acids. V was shortened by 4 bases and J by 0 bases, with 13 bases between the two germline ends. CDR3 region: CASSYLLGDSYEQYF. CDR3 nucleotide sequence: TGTGCCAGCAGCTATCTCTTAGGGGACTCCTACGAGCAGTACTTC.

V and J are TRBV30 and TRBJ2-7; 7 nucleotides align to TRBD1. The V and J ends lost 4 bases and 0 bases, in that order; junction bases with no gene match: 9. The CDR3 is made up of 15 amino acids. From germline, CDR1 is GTSNPN and CDR2 SVGIG (reference sequence). The CDR3: CAWTPTGATSYEQYF. The CDR3 DNA reads TGTGCCTGGACCCCCACAGGGGCCACCTCCTACGAGCAGTACTTC.

The chain is built from TRBV19 and TRBJ1-4, with 12 bases lining up with TRBD1. The CDR3 has 15 residues. V shed 10 bases, J shed 1 base, and the junction held 4 bases outside the gene matches. CDR1 is LNHDA, CDR2 SQIVND, per germline (reference sequence). The CDR3 here is CATGDRGRTNEKLFF. In DNA form, the CDR3 reads TGTGCCACCGGGGACAGGGGGCGAACTAATGAAAAACTGTTTTTT.

This chain uses TRBV6-5 with TRBJ2-7; tentative D call: TRBD1 (6 bases). CDR3 length: 14 amino acids. Trimming took off 5 bases at V and 1 base at J, with 12 bases between the two ends. From germline, CDR1 is MNHEY and CDR2 SVGAGI. CDR3 bases: TGTGCCAGCAGTCGACAGGCGCAATCCTACGAGCAGTACTTC. Translation gives CASSRQAQSYEQYF.

The chain uses TRBV7-9 and TRBJ1-2; no clear D. The CDR3 spans 14 residues. The germline gives CDR1 SEHNR, CDR2 FQNEAQ (reference sequence). V lost 5 bases and J 6 bases, leaving 16 bases between the germline ends. The CDR3 sequence is CASSRLGKSDGYTF. Here the CDR3 DNA reads TGTGCCAGCAGCCGACTAGGGAAGTCGGATGGCTACACCTTC.

The rearrangement links TRBV30 to TRBJ1-1, with 7 bases matching TRBD1. The V segment lost 5 bases and the J segment 11 bases; nucleotides outside the gene matches: 14. The CDR3 contains 13 residues. The germline CDR1 and CDR2 sequences are GTSNPN and SVGIG (reference sequence). DNA for the CDR3: TGTGCCTGGCGTGGGACAGTATTCCCCCGCGCTTTCTTT. Its protein is CAWRGTVFPRAFF.

The chain recombines TRBV7-9 with TRBJ2-7; D ambiguous. The CDR3 is made up of 13 amino acids. The germline V gene encodes CDR1 SEHNR and CDR2 FQNEAQ (reference sequence). Trimming stripped 6 bases from V and 5 bases from J, with 14 bases between. The DNA for the CDR3 is TGTGCCAGCAGTCCAAGGAGCCCGCACGAGCAGTACTTC. It is translated as CASSPRSPHEQYF.

J is TRBJ1-2 and V is TRBV28, with a possible D match to TRBD1 (5 bases). Germline CDR1 reads MDHEN; CDR2 reads SYDVKM. The ends were cut back, 7 bases at V and 0 bases at J, with 21 bases in the middle. The CDR3 sequence is 17 residues long. The CDR3 loop is CASTSGGVFFSNYGYTF. The CDR3 DNA reads as TGTGCCAGCACCTCCGGGGGGGTCTTCTTCTCTAACTATGGCTACACCTTC.

The V gene is TRBV15, the J gene TRBJ2-7; D is unclear. The CDR3 covers 14 residues. In germline, CDR1 is LNHNV, CDR2 YYDKDF (reference sequence). The ends were cut back, 1 base at V and 0 bases at J, with 7 bases in the middle. The CDR3 here is CATSRGLNSYEQYF. DNA of the CDR3: TGTGCCACCAGCAGAGGGCTCAACTCCTACGAGCAGTACTTC.

The chain couples TRBV5-1 to TRBJ2-3, with D hard to call. In germline, CDR1 is SGHRS, CDR2 YFSETQ. With 2 bases removed from V and 6 bases from J, the gap between germline ends came to 7 bases. The CDR3 is 12 amino acids. The CDR3 sequence: CASSFSMDTQYF. The CDR3 bases are TGCGCCAGCAGCTTCTCCATGGATACGCAGTATTTT.

This clone was detected a few times. The chain employs TRBV29-1 and TRBJ2-1, with D perhaps TRBD2 (6 bases). Germline CDR1 SQVTM, CDR2 ANQGSEA. This CDR3 comprises 15 residues. V lost 2 bases to trimming and J lost 0 bases, with 11 bases between them. This CDR3 is CSVESRGLSYNEQFF. In DNA, the CDR3 is TGCAGCGTTGAATCCCGGGGACTCTCCTACAATGAGCAGTTCTTC.

In DNA, the CDR3 is TGTGCCAGCAGTTACGGGGCAGGACGGGGAGCTTTCTTT. Protein sequence: CASSYGAGRGAFF. The chain has TRBV6-5 and TRBJ1-1, with D tentatively TRBD1 (5 bases). The V and J ends lost 2 bases and 10 bases respectively, with 14 bases between them. Germline V gene sequence: CDR1 MNHEY, CDR2 SVGAGI. The CDR3 contains 13 residues.

The V and J genes are TRBV2 and TRBJ2-5; 8 positions match TRBD2. The CDR3 totals 14 residues. Trimming took 7 bases from V and 12 from J; bases not matched to a gene: 16. CDR1 and CDR2 from the germline V gene are SNHLY and FYNNEI. CDR3 DNA: TGTGCCAGCACCGTCGAGGCGGGGGGCGGGGCTGAGTACTTC. This translates into CASTVEAGGGAEYF.

The rearrangement joins TRBV2 to TRBJ1-4; D uncertain. V lost 4 bases to trimming and J lost 4 bases, with 13 bases between them. The CDR3 length is 15 residues. Germline assignment: CDR1 SNHLY and CDR2 FYNNEI. CDR3 residues: CASSGSDHFNEKLFF. DNA for the CDR3: TGTGCCAGCAGTGGAAGCGACCACTTTAATGAAAAACTGTTTTTT.

The rearrangement uses TRBV5-4 and TRBJ2-1, with 13 bases lining up with TRBD2. Germline CDR1 and CDR2: SGHNT and YYREEE (reference sequence). This CDR3 has 16 amino acids. V trimming: 4 bases; J trimming: 2 bases; junction bases outside the gene matches: 3. Here the CDR3 reads CASSTTSGRTYNEQFF. The CDR3 DNA is TGTGCCAGCAGCACGACTAGCGGGAGGACCTACAATGAGCAGTTCTTC.

Only one count was recorded for this clone. V usage is TRBV10-3 and J usage is TRBJ1-6; D uncertain. Germline CDR1 is ENHRY and CDR2 is SYGVKD. V lost 11 bases and J lost 8, with 13 bases in between. The CDR3 has 12 amino acids. CDR3 DNA: TGTGCCTCCAGGATGGCAGATTCACCCCTCCACTTT. Protein: CASRMADSPLHF.

The chain couples TRBV19 to TRBJ1-2, with 7 positions matching TRBD1. The CDR3 sequence is 14 residues long. The ends lost 4 bases at V and 5 bases at J; junction bases unmatched: 7. Germline V gene lookup returns CDR1 LNHDA and CDR2 SQIVND (reference sequence). The CDR3 is CASSKPGQQYGYTF. The CDR3, as DNA: TGTGCCAGTAGTAAGCCGGGACAGCAATATGGCTACACCTTC.

In the case of this clone: Other DNA sequences from this sample encode an identical CDR3 as well. The chain has TRBV5-1 and TRBJ2-2, with TRBD1 identical over 7 bases. Trimming removed 2 bases from V and 5 bases from J; junction bases left unmatched: 0. The germline CDR1 and CDR2 sequences are SGHRS and YFSETQ. This CDR3 is built from 13 residues. The CDR3: CASSLQGTGELFF. CDR3 in DNA: TGCGCCAGCAGCTTACAGGGGACCGGGGAGCTGTTTTTT.

The rearrangement joins TRBV11-2 to TRBJ2-1; perhaps TRBD2 as D (6 bases). Trimming took off 5 bases at V and 6 bases at J, with 17 bases between the two ends. The V gene's germline CDR1 is SGHAT and CDR2 FQNNGV. This CDR3 has 15 amino acids. The CDR3 DNA reads TGTGCCAGCAGCCGAAGAGATAGCGGAGTCAATGAGCAGTTCTTC. Translated: CASSRRDSGVNEQFF.